This T cell receptor (beta chain) was recorded in a study of blood T cells in healthy people across ages. CDR3 length: 12 amino acids. Germline V CDR1 and CDR2: SQVTM, ANQGSEA. V lost 3 bases and J lost 4; bases outside the gene matches: 3. At least ten counts were recorded for this clonotype. A second 7 to 11 cycle PCR used barcoded and J-beta primers. TCRdb reprocessed the 5' RACE reads with MiXCR, giving one entry per CDR3 protein. The table shows approximately 940,000 distinct CDR3 sequences, with 48% occurring only once. This clonotype originated in a young man in good health. Sequencing used blood. J is TRBJ2-7 and V is TRBV29-1; 7 bases are a match to TRBD1. DNA for the CDR3: TGCAGCGTTGAGGACAGGAATTACGAGCAGTACTTC. This translates into CSVEDRNYEQYF.